This passage covers 30 T cell receptor beta chains from one sample sequenced in a study of T cell responses to AZD1222 COVID-19 vaccine. The method was immunoSEQ multiplex PCR; TCRdb's version includes in-frame clones alone and lacks a portion of them. The sample comprises 100,000 to 150,000 clones, 90% of which are singletons, and 6.9% rests with the top ten. Sequencing was performed on peripheral blood, taken on day 0 of AZD1222 vaccination. Every receptor here comes from an adult in good health.

The rearrangement joins TRBV6-5 to TRBJ1-2, with D uncertain. Trimming cost V 2 bases and J 4 bases, with 14 bases left between them. Per the germline V gene, CDR1 is MNHEY and CDR2 is SVGAGI. The CDR3 has 15 residues. As DNA, the CDR3 is TGTGCCAGCAGTTACAGGGAGGGTACCTTCTATGGCTACACCTTC. Its translation: CASSYREGTFYGYTF.

The CDR3 loop reads CASSEAPSPSYEQYF. CDR3 in DNA: TGTGCCAGCAGTGAAGCGCCGTCACCATCCTACGAGCAGTACTTC. The chain carries TRBV6-1 and TRBJ2-7; D uncertain. Germline V gives CDR1 MNHNS, CDR2 SASEGT. This CDR3 spans 15 amino acids. V lost 0 bases and J lost 1, with 10 bases in between.

This clone has a single count. This sequence joins TRBV28 and TRBJ2-7, with D perhaps matching TRBD1 (5 bases). Looked up from germline, CDR1 is MDHEN and CDR2 is SYDVKM. CDR3 length equals 15 residues. Trimming took 7 bases from V and 4 from J, leaving 20 bases between them. CDR3 amino acids: CASTPGTGHAYEQYF. As DNA, the CDR3 is TGTGCCAGCACCCCAGGAACAGGACATGCATACGAGCAGTACTTC.

The chain employs TRBV15 and TRBJ2-4; perhaps D is TRBD1 or TRBD2 (5 bases each). V lost 0 bases and J lost 7, with 10 bases in between. Germline CDR1 reads LNHNV; CDR2 reads YYDKDF (reference sequence). This CDR3 region has 14 residues. The CDR3 region is CATSRDVGGNIQYF. DNA of the CDR3: TGTGCCACCAGCAGAGATGTTGGGGGTAACATTCAGTACTTC.

This chain uses TRBV7-9 with TRBJ2-5; 12 nucleotides match TRBD2. Germline values: CDR1 SEHNR, CDR2 FQNEAQ (reference sequence). V dropped 1 base and J dropped 4; count of bases not matched to a gene: 7. This CDR3 has 17 residues. Here the CDR3 reads CASSLVASGGDSETQYF. CDR3 coding DNA: TGTGCCAGCAGCTTAGTAGCTAGCGGGGGGGACTCAGAGACCCAGTACTTC.

This chain joins TRBV19 and TRBJ2-2; the D gene is possibly TRBD2 (5 bases). Germline V gene lookup returns CDR1 LNHDA and CDR2 SQIVND (reference sequence). Trimming took 5 bases from V and 4 from J, leaving 14 bases between them. CDR3 length equals 15 residues. The CDR3 loop reads CASSVTSFGTGELFF. The CDR3 DNA follows: TGTGCCAGTAGTGTTACTAGTTTCGGCACCGGGGAGCTGTTTTTT.

This chain uses TRBV28 with TRBJ1-3; 8 nucleotides match TRBD1. The CDR3 is made up of 18 amino acids. Per germline, CDR1 MDHEN and CDR2 SYDVKM. V was pared by 5 bases and J by 4 bases, with 16 bases of the junction left unmatched. CDR3 nucleotides: TGTGCCAGCAGTGCCTCGGGACAGGCATTTCTTTCCGGAAACACCATATATTTT. It translates to CASSASGQAFLSGNTIYF.

The rearrangement uses TRBV4-3 and TRBJ2-3; 8 bases are a match to TRBD1. Germline V lookup: CDR1 LGHNA, CDR2 YSLEER. This CDR3 region has 17 residues. V shed 1 base and J 8 bases; nucleotides not matched to a gene: 14. The CDR3 loop reads CASSQVPGTGLRGTQYF. CDR3 bases: TGCGCCAGCAGCCAAGTCCCCGGGACAGGTCTTAGGGGTACGCAGTATTTT.

The genes are TRBV18 and TRBJ2-7; no firm D call. The V end was cut by 6 bases, the J end by 0 bases, with 6 bases between. This CDR3 comprises 12 residues. Germline loops: CDR1 KGHSH, CDR2 LQKENI. The CDR3 region is CASSSSSYEQYF. The CDR3 DNA sequence: TGTGCCAGCTCCTCTAGCTCCTACGAGCAGTACTTC. The variable domain in full, with the rest retrieved from reference TRBV18 and TRBJ2-7, is NAGVMQNPRHLVRRRGQEARLRCSPMKGHSHVYWYRQLPEEGLKFMVYLQKENIIDESGMPKERFSAEFPKEGPSILRIQQVVRGDSAAYFCASSSSSYEQYFGPGTRLTVT.

This clone was counted between two and nine times. The chain couples TRBV7-2 to TRBJ1-5, with 9 bases identical to TRBD1. CDR1 SGHTA and CDR2 FQGNSA come from the germline V gene. CDR3 length: 15 amino acids. Trimming cost V 5 bases and J 0 bases; bases outside gene matches: 2. CDR3 coding DNA: TGTGCCAGCAGCGGACAGGGGACTAGCAATCAGCCCCAGCATTTT. As protein: CASSGQGTSNQPQHF.

The rearrangement joins TRBV3-1 (or the pseudogene TRBV3-2) to TRBJ1-1, with TRBD1 as a possible D gene (6 bases). This CDR3 comprises 11 residues. Germline CDR1 reads LGHDT; CDR2 reads YNNKEL (reference sequence). Trimming took off 9 bases at V and 7 bases at J, with 12 bases between the two ends. The CDR3 sequence: CASDRQGEAFF. The CDR3 nucleotides read TGTGCCAGTGACAGGCAAGGTGAAGCTTTCTTT.

V and J are TRBV29-1 and TRBJ1-6, with D unresolved. CDR1 and CDR2 from the germline V gene are SQVTM and ANQGSEA. This CDR3 spans 12 amino acids. Trimming removed 8 bases from V and 7 bases from J, with 12 bases in between. The CDR3 DNA follows: TGCAGCAACGAGCGTGGGAATTCACCCCTCCACTTT. Translated: CSNERGNSPLHF.

This clone occurred a few times. The chain employs TRBV7-2 and TRBJ1-6; 9 nucleotides agree with TRBD1. The CDR3 contains 17 residues. The ends lost 1 base at V and 7 bases at J; junction bases unmatched: 8. Per the germline V gene, CDR1 is SGHTA and CDR2 is FQGNSA. This CDR3 reads CASSLVGQGFGNSPLHF. The CDR3 bases are TGTGCCAGCAGCTTAGTTGGACAGGGGTTTGGGAATTCACCCCTCCACTTT.

The chain combines TRBV2 with TRBJ1-4; D gene uncertain. Trimming stripped 6 bases from V and 3 bases from J, with 11 bases between. The CDR3 has 14 amino acids. Germline V lookup: CDR1 SNHLY, CDR2 FYNNEI. Here the CDR3 reads CASRELTANEKLFF. The CDR3 DNA sequence: TGTGCCAGCAGGGAGCTGACGGCTAATGAAAAACTGTTTTTT.

The chain is built from TRBV19 and TRBJ1-2; D may be TRBD1 (6 bases). Germline lookup yields CDR1 LNHDA and CDR2 SQIVND (reference sequence). The ends were cut back, 3 bases at V and 7 bases at J, with 21 bases in the middle. This CDR3 region has 16 residues. CDR3 sequence (DNA): TGTGCCAGTAGTATTTCTACTGACAGGCAGGCCCTTGGCTACACCTTC. It is translated as CASSISTDRQALGYTF.

The CDR3 region is CASSPSEGAFEQYF. The DNA for the CDR3 is TGTGCCAGCAGCCCCAGTGAGGGGGCCTTCGAGCAGTACTTC. The V call is TRBV13, the J call TRBJ2-7, with TRBD1 matching 7 bases. V shed 5 bases, J shed 6 bases, and the junction held 10 bases outside the gene matches. This CDR3 has 14 residues. Per the germline V gene, CDR1 is PRHDT and CDR2 is FYEKMQ (reference sequence).

The genes are TRBV4-1 and TRBJ2-7, with D unclear. The CDR3 has 13 residues. V lost 1 base to trimming and J lost 5 bases, with 9 bases between them. The germline V gene has CDR1 MGHRA and CDR2 YSYEKL. The CDR3 is CASSQGRGNEQYF. The CDR3 DNA follows: TGCGCCAGCAGCCAAGGCCGTGGGAACGAGCAGTACTTC.

CDR3 in amino acids: CASSESRSSVPYNEQFF. CDR3 coding DNA: TGCGCCAGCAGTGAGTCGCGGTCTAGCGTTCCCTACAATGAGCAGTTCTTC. The V call is TRBV10-1, the J call TRBJ2-1, with D maybe TRBD2 (6 bases). The CDR3 is made up of 17 amino acids. Per germline, CDR1 WNHNN and CDR2 SYGVQD (reference sequence). V was trimmed by 0 bases and J by 2 bases, leaving 14 bases between them.

V usage is TRBV5-6 and J usage is TRBJ2-7; D gene ambiguous. Germline CDR1 SGHDT, CDR2 YYEEEE. The V and J ends lost 0 bases and 3 bases respectively, with 7 bases between them. This CDR3 is built from 13 residues. CDR3 sequence: CASSLDSRYEQYF. DNA for the CDR3: TGTGCCAGCAGCTTGGATTCTCGCTACGAGCAGTACTTC.

The chain carries TRBV7-9 and TRBJ2-5; a weak D match, TRBD1 (7 bases). V lost 5 bases and J 2 bases, leaving 15 bases between the germline ends. The CDR3 totals 15 residues. Germline lookup yields CDR1 SEHNR and CDR2 FQNEAQ (reference sequence). The CDR3 protein is CASSPGGQIQETQYF. For the CDR3, the DNA is TGTGCCAGCAGCCCAGGGGGGCAGATTCAAGAGACCCAGTACTTC.

The chain couples TRBV4-3 to TRBJ2-5; no firm D call. The V end lost 0 bases, the J end lost 0 bases, and 8 bases lay between the germline ends. Germline V gene data show CDR1 as LGHNA and CDR2 as YSLEER. This CDR3 is built from 15 residues. DNA for the CDR3: TGCGCCAGCAGCCAAGAGGAAACGTACCAAGAGACCCAGTACTTC. This translates into CASSQEETYQETQYF.

The V call is TRBV29-1, the J call TRBJ2-3; 7 positions agree with TRBD2. This CDR3 is built from 14 residues. The junction had 9 bases not matched to a gene; V was cut back by 6 bases and J by 3 bases. Germline V gene lookup returns CDR1 SQVTM and CDR2 ANQGSEA. For the CDR3, the DNA is TGCAGCGTCCGCGGGGGTTCCTTGACAGATACGCAGTATTTT. Translating it yields CSVRGGSLTDTQYF.

The chain employs TRBV5-4 and TRBJ2-1, with 7 bases lining up with TRBD2. CDR3 length equals 12 residues. With 10 bases clipped from V and 6 bases from J, the junction kept 7 bases outside the gene matches. From germline, CDR1 is SGHNT and CDR2 YYREEE (reference sequence). The CDR3 DNA reads TGTGCCTCAGGCCGGGAGGCCAATGAGCAGTTCTTC. Translating it yields CASGREANEQFF.

The chain employs TRBV9 and TRBJ1-6; D gene unclear. Germline V gene lookup returns CDR1 SGDLS and CDR2 YYNGEE. Trimming shortened V by 4 bases and J by 7 bases, and 9 bases separated the two germline ends. The CDR3 totals 13 residues. For the CDR3, the DNA is TGTGCCAGCAGCCCCAGTAGGAATTCACCCCTCCACTTT. Amino acid sequence: CASSPSRNSPLHF.

The CDR3 spells CASSHRDGSNTGELFF. Here the CDR3 DNA reads TGCGCCAGCAGCCACCGGGACGGTTCGAACACCGGGGAGCTGTTTTTT. The chain carries TRBV5-1 and TRBJ2-2, with D tentatively TRBD1 or TRBD2 (5 bases each). The CDR3 covers 16 residues. Trimming removed 4 bases at V and 0 bases at J, with 13 bases between. Looked up from germline, CDR1 is SGHRS and CDR2 is YFSETQ.

This chain connects TRBV2 to TRBJ2-7; perhaps TRBD2 as D (6 bases). The CDR3 extends over 14 amino acids. V lost 7 bases to trimming and J lost 2 bases, with 15 bases between them. The germline V gene encodes CDR1 SNHLY and CDR2 FYNNEI. The chain's CDR3 is CASTNDGGAYEQYF. The CDR3 DNA sequence: TGTGCCAGCACTAACGACGGGGGAGCCTACGAGCAGTACTTC.

The rearrangement uses TRBV7-9 and TRBJ1-1; tentative D call: TRBD1 (5 bases). CDR3 size: 13 residues. Trimming cost V 6 bases and J 1 base, with 9 bases left between them. CDR1 is SEHNR, CDR2 FQNEAQ, per germline (reference sequence). CDR3 bases: TGTGCCAGCAGATCAACAGGGAACACTGAAGCTTTCTTT. It yields the protein CASRSTGNTEAFF. The variable domain in full, completed from reference TRBV7-9 and TRBJ1-1, reads DTGVSQNPRHKITKRGQNVTFRCDPISEHNRLYWYRQTLGQGPEFLTYFQNEAQLEKSRLLSDRFSAERPKGSFSTLEIQRTEQGDSAMYLCASRSTGNTEAFFGQGTRLTVV.

Details on this clone: An end of the junction does not agree with germline; a read error may underlie this. This sequence joins TRBV4-3 and TRBJ1-6, with no clear D. Germline values: CDR1 LGHNA, CDR2 YSLEER. This CDR3 contains 16 residues. CDR3 nucleotides: TGCGCCAGCAGTCAAGGTGGAGGAACGAGTGGAGGACCCCTCCACTTT. Translating gives CASSQGGGTSGGPLHF.

This clone was seen a single time. In DNA, the CDR3 is TGTGCCAGCAGCCCTACAGGCAACTACGAGCAGTACTTC. Translated, it gives CASSPTGNYEQYF. The gene calls are TRBV11-1 and TRBJ2-7; D perhaps matches TRBD1 (5 bases). Germline CDR1 SGHAT, CDR2 FQDESV (reference sequence). This CDR3 region has 13 residues. Trimming left V 5 bases short and J 3 bases short, with 11 bases between.

The rearrangement uses TRBV5-1 and TRBJ2-3; possible D gene TRBD2, 6 bases. The CDR3 totals 14 residues. V lost 0 bases, J lost 5 bases, and 10 bases lay in between. CDR1 is SGHRS and CDR2 is YFSETQ in the germline V gene. This chain's CDR3 is CASSLGDSEDTQYF. The CDR3 nucleotides are TGCGCCAGCAGCTTGGGGGACTCTGAAGATACGCAGTATTTT.